These 18 T cell receptor beta chains share one sample of origin, sequenced in a study of OX40 agonist ivuxolimab in advanced cancers. Data came from immunoSEQ multiplex PCR; TCRdb stores just in-frame clones and leaves some out. This sample has 45,000 to 65,000 clones, with more than 80% found just once. This material consisted of CD4+ or CD8+ T cells sorted from blood, taken in a trial of the OX40 agonist ivuxolimab. All receptors derive from an adult with an advanced solid tumor such as melanoma, head and neck, liver or kidney cancer.

This clone was picked up one time. In DNA form, the CDR3 reads TGTGCCAGCAGCGTAGCCCCCACAGAGTCCTACGAGCAGTACTTC. Its translation is CASSVAPTESYEQYF. The chain carries TRBV9 and TRBJ2-7; D remains ambiguous. The CDR3 covers 15 residues. Germline CDR1 and CDR2: SGDLS and YYNGEE. Trimming cost V 0 bases and J 1 base, with 11 bases left between them.

Only a few counts were recorded for this clone. CDR3 amino acids: CASTRDSNSPLHF. CDR3 nucleotide sequence: TGTGCCAGCACCAGGGATTCTAATTCACCCCTCCACTTT. V usage is TRBV9 and J usage is TRBJ1-6; a possible D gene is TRBD1 (5 bases). The V gene's germline CDR1 is SGDLS and CDR2 YYNGEE. The CDR3 is made up of 13 amino acids. Trimming cost V 6 bases and J 6 bases, with 10 bases left between them.

V usage is TRBV7-2 and J usage is TRBJ2-3; D gene ambiguous. Germline CDR1 SGHTA, CDR2 FQGNSA. There are 12 residues in the CDR3. Deletions cut 3 bases from V and 6 bases from J, with 7 bases between. CDR3 loop: CASSFRRDTQYF. The CDR3 coding sequence is TGTGCCAGCAGCTTCCGCCGGGATACGCAGTATTTT.

The V gene is TRBV5-6, the J gene TRBJ2-1, with D maybe TRBD1 (6 bases). The CDR3 is 15 amino acids. V lost 3 bases to trimming and J lost 3 bases, with 13 bases between them. Germline CDR1 SGHDT, CDR2 YYEEEE. The CDR3 DNA reads TGTGCCAGCAGCTGGGGGCGAATTCTCTACAATGAGCAGTTCTTC. Amino acids: CASSWGRILYNEQFF.

The chain links TRBV11-2 to TRBJ1-2, with 11 bases that match TRBD1. Germline V CDR1 and CDR2: SGHAT, FQNNGV. V shed 5 bases, J shed 0 bases, and the junction held 8 bases outside the gene matches. This CDR3 is 17 amino acids long. The CDR3 protein is CASSPPGQGGPNYGYTF. The CDR3, as DNA: TGTGCCAGCAGCCCCCCGGGACAGGGGGGCCCTAACTATGGCTACACCTTC.

This chain links TRBV4-1 with TRBJ2-5, with a possible D match to TRBD2 (7 bases). Trimming stripped 6 bases from V and 1 base from J, with 15 bases between. CDR1 is MGHRA, CDR2 YSYEKL, per germline. There are 15 residues in the CDR3. For the CDR3, the DNA is TGCGCCAGCAGTTTCAGCGGGGACATCCAAGAGACCCAGTACTTC. Translation: CASSFSGDIQETQYF.

This chain uses TRBV21-1 with TRBJ1-3. TRBV21-1 is shown as a pseudogene. This CDR3 is 19 amino acids long. The CDR3 coding sequence is TGTGCCAGCAGCGCAGACGGGACGGCCGATCAACTCTCTGGAAACACCATATATTTT. Translated: CASSADGTADQLSGNTIYF.

The V call is TRBV7-2, the J call TRBJ2-7; 9 bases map to TRBD2. Germline values: CDR1 SGHTA, CDR2 FQGNSA. CDR3 size: 16 residues. With V trimmed by 1 base and J by 3 bases, 7 bases remained unmatched. The CDR3 region has the DNA TGTGCCAGCAGCTTAGGACTAGCGGAAAATTACTACGAGCAGTACTTC. This codes for CASSLGLAENYYEQYF.

The chain employs TRBV10-3 and TRBJ2-1; 7 nucleotides line up with TRBD1. V lost 5 bases to trimming and J lost 7 bases; unmatched junction nucleotides: 11. The CDR3 totals 15 residues. The V gene's germline CDR1 is ENHRY and CDR2 SYGVKD. The CDR3 protein is CAISPDRAQDNEQFF. The CDR3 DNA is TGTGCCATCAGTCCCGACAGGGCGCAGGATAATGAGCAGTTCTTC.

CDR3 nucleotide sequence: TGTGCCAGCAGCCTAGGACAGGGCGGGATCTATGGCTACACCTTC. It specifies CASSLGQGGIYGYTF. The gene calls are TRBV7-9 and TRBJ1-2; TRBD1 matches at 8 bases. The ends lost 5 bases at V and 4 bases at J; junction bases unmatched: 9. Germline CDR1 and CDR2: SEHNR and FQNEAQ (reference sequence). This CDR3 is built from 15 residues. Looking up the rest from reference TRBV7-9 and TRBJ1-2 gives the full variable domain: DTGVSQNPRHKITKRGQNVTFRCDPISEHNRLYWYRQTLGQGPEFLTYFQNEAQLEKSRLLSDRFSAERPKGSFSTLEIQRTEQGDSAMYLCASSLGQGGIYGYTFGSGTRLTVV.

The rearrangement links TRBV5-1 to TRBJ2-1; TRBD1 or TRBD2 may be the D gene (5 bases each). CDR1 and CDR2 (germline): SGHRS, YFSETQ. V was trimmed by 2 bases and J by 5 bases, leaving 14 bases between them. The CDR3 totals 15 residues. CDR3 protein: CASSFIRDADNEQFF. The CDR3 nucleotides read TGCGCCAGCAGCTTTATCCGGGACGCTGACAATGAGCAGTTCTTC.

In nucleotides, the CDR3 is TGTGCCAGCAGTTGGGGGAAGACCAACACTGAAGCTTTCTTT. This sequence encodes CASSWGKTNTEAFF. The chain employs TRBV27 and TRBJ1-1, with D perhaps matching TRBD1 (5 bases). Between the trimmed V and J ends, which lost 4 bases and 2 bases, there was a span of 11 bases. There are 14 residues in the CDR3. Germline V gene data show CDR1 as MNHEY and CDR2 as SMNVEV (reference sequence).

The chain links TRBV5-1 to TRBJ2-1, with 9 nucleotides matching TRBD1. CDR1 and CDR2 from the germline V gene are SGHRS and YFSETQ. The V gene end was trimmed by 1 base and the J gene end by 6 bases; junction bases not matched to a gene: 2. The CDR3 totals 14 residues. In DNA, the CDR3 is TGCGCCAGCAGCTTGATGACAGGGGGCAATGAGCAGTTCTTC. Translating it yields CASSLMTGGNEQFF. The entire variable domain, with the rest obtained from reference TRBV5-1 and TRBJ2-1, is as follows: KAGVTQTPRYLIKTRGQQVTLSCSPISGHRSVSWYQQTPGQGLQFLFEYFSETQRNKGNFPGRFSGRQFSNSRSEMNVSTLELGDSALYLCASSLMTGGNEQFFGPGTRLTVL.

This chain connects TRBV5-6 to TRBJ2-1; D unclear. V lost 1 base and J lost 6, with 5 bases in between. This CDR3 has 12 amino acids. Germline V gives CDR1 SGHDT, CDR2 YYEEEE. This CDR3 reads CASSLNLNEQFF. Written as DNA, the CDR3 is TGTGCCAGCAGCTTGAACCTCAATGAGCAGTTCTTC.

The CDR3 reads CASTVSGTGGVETQYF. Written as DNA, the CDR3 is TGTGCCAGCACCGTATCCGGGACAGGGGGCGTGGAGACCCAGTACTTC. The V call is TRBV7-8, the J call TRBJ2-5; 12 bases fit TRBD1. The V gene end was trimmed by 7 bases and the J gene end by 5 bases; junction bases not matched to a gene: 11. Germline assignment: CDR1 SGHVS and CDR2 FQNEAQ. This CDR3 is 16 amino acids long.

V gene TRBV29-1 combines with J gene TRBJ1-1; TRBD1 matches at 8 bases. Losses at the gene ends were 4 bases for V and 5 bases for J; bases not matched to a gene: 6. The germline V gene encodes CDR1 SQVTM and CDR2 ANQGSEA. The CDR3 contains 13 residues. This CDR3 reads CSVGNRGGTEAFF. CDR3 in DNA: TGCAGCGTTGGAAACAGGGGGGGAACTGAAGCTTTCTTT.

This chain uses TRBV18 with TRBJ2-2; D could derive from TRBD1 or TRBD2 (6 bases each). The CDR3 length is 16 residues. Germline-derived CDR1 and CDR2 are KGHSH and LQKENI. Trimming took off 4 bases at V and 4 bases at J, with 16 bases between the two ends. CDR3 region: CASSQRPGGATGELFF. DNA for the CDR3: TGTGCCAGCTCACAAAGACCCGGGGGCGCCACCGGGGAGCTGTTTTTT.

The chain links TRBV28 to TRBJ1-5; unclear D gene. The CDR3 sequence is 16 residues long. Trimming removed 3 bases from V and 1 base from J, with 13 bases in between. Germline CDR1 is MDHEN and CDR2 is SYDVKM. The CDR3 region is CASSFLITGSNQPQHF. The CDR3 DNA sequence: TGTGCCAGCAGTTTTCTCATAACGGGCAGCAATCAGCCCCAGCATTTT. The full variable domain, completed using reference TRBV28 and TRBJ1-5, is DVKVTQSSRYLVKRTGEKVFLECVQDMDHENMFWYRQDPGLGLRLIYFSYDVKMKEKGDIPEGYSVSREKKERFSLILESASTNQTSMYLCASSFLITGSNQPQHFGDGTRLSIL.